Each of the 24 T cell receptor beta chains below was sequenced from the same sample in a study of T cells in tuberculosis. Time point: new active TB diagnosis, blood taken before or within 7 days of starting treatment. Sequencing was performed with immunoSEQ multiplex PCR; in TCRdb, only in-frame clones are kept and a portion is missing. Altogether tens of thousands of clones are present, 92% being singletons, with the ten largest covering 5.5% to 8%. Sequencing was performed on PBMCs, taken at tuberculosis diagnosis. The receptors stem from an adult with tuberculosis.

V and J are TRBV5-5 and TRBJ1-1; D not certain. Germline values: CDR1 SGHKS, CDR2 YYEKEE (reference sequence). The V gene lost 2 bases and the J gene lost 4 bases, with 3 bases spanning the gap. This CDR3 has 11 amino acids. The CDR3 here is CASSFVTEAFF. The CDR3 region has the DNA TGTGCCAGCAGCTTCGTCACTGAAGCTTTCTTT.

This chain connects TRBV27 to TRBJ2-7; 13 nucleotides align to TRBD2. The CDR3 extends over 15 amino acids. Germline CDR1 reads MNHEY; CDR2 reads SMNVEV (reference sequence). V lost 2 bases to trimming and J lost 2 bases; unmatched junction nucleotides: 0. Written as DNA, the CDR3 is TGTGCCAGCAGTTTAGGGACTAGCGGGACCTACGAGCAGTACTTC. Its protein product is CASSLGTSGTYEQYF.

This clone appeared once. J is TRBJ2-7 and V is TRBV5-1; 7 bases match TRBD1. Trimming cost V 0 bases and J 3 bases; bases outside gene matches: 3. CDR1 is SGHRS, CDR2 YFSETQ, per germline. CDR3 length: 14 amino acids. CDR3 residues: CASSLGPGGYEQYF. The CDR3 DNA is TGCGCCAGCAGCTTGGGCCCAGGGGGCTACGAGCAGTACTTC.

This chain connects TRBV5-4 to TRBJ2-1, with 7 nucleotides matching TRBD2. Germline V gives CDR1 SGHNT, CDR2 YYREEE (reference sequence). The CDR3 is 16 residues long. Unmatched junction bases numbered 5, after V lost 0 bases and J lost 2 bases. The CDR3 spells CASSLVGRGTYNEQFF. The CDR3 DNA reads TGTGCCAGCAGCTTGGTAGGGCGGGGGACCTACAATGAGCAGTTCTTC.

The J gene is TRBJ2-3, the V gene TRBV13; 10 nucleotides agree with TRBD2. The CDR3 spans 16 residues. Looked up from germline, CDR1 is PRHDT and CDR2 is FYEKMQ (reference sequence). V shed 4 bases and J 1 base; nucleotides not matched to a gene: 5. The CDR3, as DNA: TGTGCCAGCAGCTCTCGACTAGCGGGTGGCACAGATACGCAGTATTTT. Encoded protein: CASSSRLAGGTDTQYF.

The CDR3 loop is CASSLLEAATYNEQFF. The CDR3 DNA reads TGTGCCAGCAGTTTATTGGAAGCGGCTACTTACAATGAGCAGTTCTTC. This rearrangement joins TRBV28 to TRBJ2-1, with D perhaps TRBD2 (5 bases). Germline V gene lookup returns CDR1 MDHEN and CDR2 SYDVKM. V was clipped by 1 base and J by 4 bases, with 14 bases between them. This CDR3 spans 16 amino acids.

The CDR3 sequence: CASSYVGDRGHEQYF. CDR3 DNA: TGTGCCAGCAGTTACGTGGGGGACAGGGGCCACGAGCAGTACTTC. The chain has TRBV6-5 and TRBJ2-7; 10 bases match TRBD1. V trimming: 2 bases; J trimming: 5 bases; junction bases outside the gene matches: 6. This CDR3 region has 15 residues. Germline V gene data show CDR1 as MNHEY and CDR2 as SVGAGI.

The table lists this clone with a few counts. V is TRBV2 and J is TRBJ2-7; 7 bases line up with TRBD2. Germline-derived CDR1 and CDR2 are SNHLY and FYNNEI. The CDR3 sequence is 13 residues long. The V segment lost 6 bases and the J segment 5 bases; nucleotides outside the gene matches: 7. In DNA, the CDR3 is TGTGCCAGCAGCAGAGCGGGGCTGGACGAGCAGTACTTC. Translation: CASSRAGLDEQYF. Supplemented by reference TRBV2 and TRBJ2-7, the full variable domain reads EPEVTQTPSHQVTQMGQEVILRCVPISNHLYFYWYRQILGQKVEFLVSFYNNEISEKSEIFDDQFSVERPDGSNFTLKIRSTKLEDSAMYFCASSRAGLDEQYFGPGTRLTVT.

This clone was observed a handful of times. CDR3 bases: TGCGCCAGCAGCTACGGACAGGATCCATCCTACGAGCAGTACTTC. Its translation is CASSYGQDPSYEQYF. The chain joins TRBV5-1 to TRBJ2-7; 7 bases align to TRBD1. Trimming cost V 3 bases and J 1 base; bases outside gene matches: 7. The CDR3 spans 15 residues. Germline V gene sequence: CDR1 SGHRS, CDR2 YFSETQ.

V gene TRBV27 combines with J gene TRBJ2-1; 11 positions match TRBD1. Germline V lookup: CDR1 MNHEY, CDR2 SMNVEV (reference sequence). The CDR3 is 17 amino acids. V shed 6 bases, J shed 10 bases, and the junction held 17 bases outside the gene matches. Written as DNA, the CDR3 is TGTGCCAGCAGGGCAGGAAAATGGGACAGGGGGGTCGTCGAGCAGTTCTTC. This gives the protein CASRAGKWDRGVVEQFF.

This chain links TRBV6-9 with TRBJ1-1; D is perhaps TRBD1 (6 bases). CDR1 is MNHGY, CDR2 SVAAGI, per germline. V lost 0 bases and J lost 3, with 11 bases in between. The length of the CDR3 is 15 residues. Here the CDR3 reads CASSYSGAQDTEAFF. CDR3 bases: TGTGCCAGCAGTTATTCGGGGGCTCAGGACACTGAAGCTTTCTTT.

V and J are TRBV27 and TRBJ1-5; TRBD1 aligns across 7 bases. Unmatched junction bases numbered 8, after V lost 3 bases and J lost 6 bases. The germline V gene has CDR1 MNHEY and CDR2 SMNVEV (reference sequence). The CDR3 is 15 amino acids. CDR3 DNA: TGTGCCAGCAGTTTCTCCCAGGGGGGAGGTCAGCCCCAGCATTTT. It yields the protein CASSFSQGGGQPQHF.

The chain combines TRBV19 with TRBJ2-3, with D tentatively TRBD2 (5 bases). Trimming removed 1 base from V and 4 bases from J, with 6 bases in between. The CDR3 covers 13 residues. Germline V gene lookup returns CDR1 LNHDA and CDR2 SQIVND (reference sequence). The CDR3 nucleotides read TGTGCCAGTAGTATAGCGGGGTCAGATACGCAGTATTTT. It yields the protein CASSIAGSDTQYF.

The chain carries TRBV4-3 and TRBJ1-1; D perhaps matches TRBD1 (5 bases). The V gene lost 2 bases and the J gene lost 4 bases, with 11 bases spanning the gap. This CDR3 is built from 14 residues. Germline loops: CDR1 LGHNA, CDR2 YSLEER. The CDR3 spells CASSQFRRATEAFF. Written as DNA, the CDR3 is TGCGCCAGCAGCCAATTTCGCAGGGCCACTGAAGCTTTCTTT.

The chain recombines TRBV6-5 with TRBJ1-2; D is perhaps TRBD1 (6 bases). V gave up 4 bases and J gave up 2 bases, with 14 bases separating them. Germline V gene data show CDR1 as MNHEY and CDR2 as SVGAGI. The CDR3 contains 15 residues. The CDR3 here is CASSWQQGLNYGYTF. Here the CDR3 DNA reads TGTGCCAGCAGTTGGCAACAGGGACTAAACTATGGCTACACCTTC.

Here the CDR3 reads CATSNWGQADQPQHF. As DNA, the CDR3 is TGTGCCACCAGCAACTGGGGACAGGCCGATCAGCCCCAGCATTTT. The V call is TRBV15, the J call TRBJ1-5, with TRBD1 identical over 8 bases. The CDR3 consists of 15 residues. Germline values: CDR1 LNHNV, CDR2 YYDKDF (reference sequence). Trimming removed 4 bases from V and 5 bases from J; junction bases left unmatched: 7.

The V call is TRBV6-5, the J call TRBJ1-1; 8 bases fit TRBD1. V lost 5 bases to trimming and J lost 1 base; unmatched junction nucleotides: 6. The length of the CDR3 is 15 residues. Germline-derived CDR1 and CDR2 are MNHEY and SVGAGI. The CDR3 DNA sequence: TGTGCCAGCAGTCACGGGGACAGGCCGAACACTGAAGCTTTCTTT. Protein product: CASSHGDRPNTEAFF.

In DNA form, the CDR3 reads TGCAGCGGGGGACTAGCGGACTACAATGAGCAGTTCTTC. As protein: CSGGLADYNEQFF. The rearrangement joins TRBV29-1 to TRBJ2-1, with 11 bases identical to TRBD2. Germline-derived CDR1 and CDR2 are SQVTM and ANQGSEA. J was trimmed by 3 bases and V by 7 bases; bases with no gene match: 2. This CDR3 is built from 13 residues.

The chain has TRBV6-5 and TRBJ2-7; 8 bases are shared with TRBD2. J gave up 3 bases and V 2 bases, and 6 bases lay outside the gene matches. Germline values: CDR1 MNHEY, CDR2 SVGAGI. The length of the CDR3 is 15 residues. CDR3 sequence reads: CASSYGLAGGYEQYF. The CDR3 DNA follows: TGTGCCAGCAGTTACGGACTAGCTGGGGGCTACGAGCAGTACTTC.

The chain couples TRBV6-1 to TRBJ1-1; unclear D gene. V was trimmed by 2 bases and J by 2 bases, leaving 9 bases between them. This CDR3 has 14 amino acids. The germline V gene has CDR1 MNHNS and CDR2 SASEGT. The chain's CDR3 is CASSEILANTEAFF. The CDR3 DNA reads as TGTGCCAGCAGTGAAATATTAGCAAACACTGAAGCTTTCTTT.

This clone was seen just once. This sequence joins TRBV7-2 and TRBJ1-2; D is ambiguous. V was cut by 4 bases and J by 7 bases, with 16 bases left in between. This CDR3 spans 14 amino acids. Germline V gene sequence: CDR1 SGHTA, CDR2 FQGNSA. The CDR3 coding sequence is TGTGCCAGCAGCTCTTTCCGGGGTGTAGGTGGCTACACCTTC. Its translation is CASSSFRGVGGYTF.

J is TRBJ1-1 and V is TRBV6-6; 7 bases are shared with TRBD1. The germline CDR1 and CDR2 sequences are MNHNY and SVGAGI (reference sequence). V dropped 0 bases and J dropped 3; count of bases not matched to a gene: 4. This CDR3 is built from 15 residues. The CDR3 sequence: CASSYSEGADTEAFF. The CDR3 DNA reads as TGTGCCAGCAGTTACTCAGAGGGGGCCGACACTGAAGCTTTCTTT.

The V gene is TRBV15, the J gene TRBJ2-7; D is perhaps TRBD1 (6 bases). Trimming took off 4 bases at V and 12 bases at J, with 13 bases between the two ends. Germline V gives CDR1 LNHNV, CDR2 YYDKDF (reference sequence). The CDR3 contains 11 residues. As DNA, the CDR3 is TGTGCCACCAGCACAGGGGTTGCGGCGTACTTC. This encodes CATSTGVAAYF.

This chain links TRBV11-2 with TRBJ1-4; D is undetermined. The CDR3 is 16 residues long. Trimming took 1 base from V and 8 from J, leaving 17 bases between them. Germline V gene lookup returns CDR1 SGHAT and CDR2 FQNNGV. CDR3 DNA sequence: TGTGCCAGCAGCTTAGTTCGGAGGCGGGCTGGGGAAAAACTGTTTTTT. Its protein product is CASSLVRRRAGEKLFF.